These 12 T cell receptor beta chains were sequenced from one sample in a study of OX40 agonist ivuxolimab in advanced cancers. Generated by immunoSEQ multiplex PCR, the TCRdb table keeps only in-frame clones and is missing some. The table records roughly 41,000 clones, roughly 90% of them present only once. The sample in question was CD4+ or CD8+ T cells sorted from blood, obtained in a trial of the OX40 agonist ivuxolimab. These receptors were obtained from an adult with an advanced solid tumor such as melanoma, head and neck, liver or kidney cancer.

This rearrangement joins TRBV7-6 to TRBJ2-3; 12 bases are shared with TRBD1. The germline V gene encodes CDR1 SGHVS and CDR2 FNYEAQ. After removal of 3 bases from V and 1 base from J, the junction contained 5 bases not matched to a gene. The CDR3 is 17 amino acids. The CDR3 nucleotides are TGTGCCAGCAGCTTTGGGACAGGGGGCTACGGCACAGATACGCAGTATTTT. Translation gives CASSFGTGGYGTDTQYF.

This clone showed up just a few times. The chain has TRBV4-1 and TRBJ1-2, with 7 bases aligning to TRBD1. The CDR3 is 16 residues long. Germline trimming cut 0 bases from V and 4 bases from J; bases unmatched to any gene: 8. CDR1 is MGHRA, CDR2 YSYEKL, per germline. The CDR3 DNA is TGCGCCAGCAGCCAAGATCGAGGGGGCGCCTTCTATGGCTACACCTTC. This sequence encodes CASSQDRGGAFYGYTF.

V is TRBV11-3 and J is TRBJ1-1, with 7 bases matching TRBD1. The CDR3 has 14 amino acids. V lost 3 bases, J lost 4 bases, and 5 bases stayed unmatched. Germline lookup yields CDR1 SGHNT and CDR2 YENEEA. In DNA form, the CDR3 reads TGTGCCAGCAGCTTGGCAGGGGGAGGCACTGAAGCTTTCTTT. Translation gives CASSLAGGGTEAFF.

This rearrangement joins TRBV5-4 to TRBJ2-7; 10 nucleotides agree with TRBD2. The junction had 0 bases not matched to a gene; V was cut back by 2 bases and J by 1 base. Per germline, CDR1 SGHNT and CDR2 YYREEE (reference sequence). CDR3 length: 14 amino acids. DNA for the CDR3: TGTGCCAGCAGCTTTAGCGGGAGGTCCTACGAGCAGTACTTC. Residues: CASSFSGRSYEQYF.

This rearrangement joins TRBV7-2 to TRBJ1-1; D remains unclear. Germline V lookup: CDR1 SGHTA, CDR2 FQGNSA. The V end lost 5 bases, the J end lost 0 bases, and 10 bases lay between the germline ends. The CDR3 length is 14 residues. The CDR3 loop is CASSTTEMNTEAFF. Here the CDR3 DNA reads TGTGCCAGCAGCACAACAGAAATGAACACTGAAGCTTTCTTT.

The DNA of the CDR3 is TGTGCCAGCAGCGTACAGCCGGGACAGATCTATGGCTACACCTTC. It encodes CASSVQPGQIYGYTF. This rearrangement joins TRBV9 to TRBJ1-2; TRBD1 matches 7 bases. The J segment lost 4 bases and the V segment lost 1 base, leaving 7 bases of the junction unmatched. The germline V gene has CDR1 SGDLS and CDR2 YYNGEE. This CDR3 spans 15 amino acids.

CDR3: CASSRYGTSGYNEQFF. For the CDR3, the DNA is TGTGCCAGCAGCCGCTATGGGACTAGCGGATACAATGAGCAGTTCTTC. This chain connects TRBV11-3 to TRBJ2-1, with 11 bases matching TRBD2. The CDR3 consists of 16 residues. The germline gives CDR1 SGHNT, CDR2 YENEEA. Trimming at V came to 5 bases and at J to 4 bases, leaving 7 bases not matched to a gene.

The genes are TRBV19 and TRBJ2-2, with D maybe TRBD1 (6 bases). The germline V gene has CDR1 LNHDA and CDR2 SQIVND (reference sequence). The CDR3 has 14 residues. The V end lost 6 bases, the J end lost 3 bases, and 11 bases lay between the germline ends. The DNA for the CDR3 is TGTGCCAGTAGACCGACAGGTTACACCGGGGAGCTGTTTTTT. Protein: CASRPTGYTGELFF. The variable domain in full, with the rest retrieved from reference TRBV19 and TRBJ2-2, is DGGITQSPKYLFRKEGQNVTLSCEQNLNHDAMYWYRQDPGQGLRLIYYSQIVNDFQKGDIAEGYSVSREKKESFPLTVTSAQKNPTAFYLCASRPTGYTGELFFGEGSRLTVL.

The chain couples TRBV4-1 to TRBJ1-1; tentatively, D is TRBD1 (6 bases). V gave up 0 bases and J gave up 9 bases, with 14 bases separating them. CDR1 MGHRA and CDR2 YSYEKL come from the germline V gene. The CDR3 sequence is 14 residues long. The CDR3 coding sequence is TGCGCCAGCAGCCAAGAGGTTTCTGGACAGCAAGCTTTCTTT. Translating gives CASSQEVSGQQAFF.

This clone was observed once. The chain uses TRBV12-5 and TRBJ2-1, with D tentatively TRBD1 (5 bases). V lost 4 bases and J 8 bases, leaving 9 bases between the germline ends. CDR1 and CDR2 from the germline V gene are LGHNT and FRNRAP. The CDR3 sequence is 12 residues long. CDR3 region: CASGWVGDEQFF. CDR3 DNA sequence: TGTGCTAGTGGTTGGGTAGGGGATGAGCAGTTCTTC.

This clone was picked up a small number of times. J is TRBJ1-3 and V is TRBV27; D is unresolved. This CDR3 contains 16 residues. Germline lookup yields CDR1 MNHEY and CDR2 SMNVEV (reference sequence). Between the trimmed V and J ends, which lost 6 bases and 2 bases, there was a span of 17 bases. The CDR3 DNA reads as TGTGCCAGCAGCCTAATCCCCCCCGCAGCTGGAAACACCATATATTTT. It yields the protein CASSLIPPAAGNTIYF.

The chain carries TRBV30 and TRBJ2-7; weak D call: TRBD1 (6 bases). Germline V gene sequence: CDR1 GTSNPN, CDR2 SVGIG (reference sequence). The V gene lost 4 bases and the J gene lost 4 bases, with 14 bases spanning the gap. This CDR3 is 13 amino acids long. The CDR3 DNA is TGTGCCTGGATTTCCGGGACAACTTACGAGCAGTACTTC. Its protein is CAWISGTTYEQYF. Variable domain in full (rest from reference TRBV30 and TRBJ2-7): SQTIHQWPATLVQPVGSPLSLECTVEGTSNPNLYWYRQAAGRGLQLLFYSVGIGQISSEVPQNLSASRPQDRQFILSSKKLLLSDSGFYLCAWISGTTYEQYFGPGTRLTVT.